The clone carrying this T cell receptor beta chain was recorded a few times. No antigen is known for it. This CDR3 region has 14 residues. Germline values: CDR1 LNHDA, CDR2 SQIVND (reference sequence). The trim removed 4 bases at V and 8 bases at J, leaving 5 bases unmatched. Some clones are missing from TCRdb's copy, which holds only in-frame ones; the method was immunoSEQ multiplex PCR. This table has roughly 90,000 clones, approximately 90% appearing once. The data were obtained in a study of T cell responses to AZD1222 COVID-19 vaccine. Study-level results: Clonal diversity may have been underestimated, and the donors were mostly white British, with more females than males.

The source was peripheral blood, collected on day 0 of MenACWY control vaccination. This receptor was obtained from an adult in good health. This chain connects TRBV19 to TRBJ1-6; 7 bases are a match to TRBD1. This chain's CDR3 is CASSTTGEYSPLHF. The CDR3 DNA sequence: TGTGCCAGTAGTACCACAGGGGAATATTCACCCCTCCACTTT.